Following are 3 T cell receptor beta chains from one sample sequenced in a study of blood T cell repertoires in COVID-19. Profiled with immunoSEQ multiplex PCR; TCRdb holds only in-frame clones, not every one. The profile shows around 100,000 clones, 85% to 90% of them singletons. Specimen: peripheral blood. These TCRs come from a human donor in a cohort sampled during active COVID-19.

The chain is built from TRBV7-8 and TRBJ2-7; tentative D call: TRBD1 (5 bases). CDR3 length: 12 residues. CDR1 and CDR2 from the germline V gene are SGHVS and FQNEAQ. V was trimmed by 5 bases and J by 4 bases, leaving 9 bases between them. This CDR3 reads CASSPDRYEQYF. DNA for the CDR3: TGTGCCAGCAGCCCCGACAGATACGAGCAGTACTTC.

This chain links TRBV10-3 with TRBJ2-7, with TRBD1 as a possible D gene (6 bases). This CDR3 has 14 amino acids. V lost 4 bases and J lost 1, with 11 bases in between. Germline V gives CDR1 ENHRY, CDR2 SYGVKD. The CDR3 DNA reads as TGTGCCATCAGTGGGGGGCTCCTTTCCTACGAGCAGTACTTC. This codes for CAISGGLLSYEQYF.

V usage is TRBV7-2 and J usage is TRBJ2-7; D may be TRBD1 (6 bases). The CDR3 has 15 residues. Trimming took off 5 bases at V and 4 bases at J, with 18 bases between the two ends. Germline V lookup: CDR1 SGHTA, CDR2 FQGNSA. CDR3 amino acids: CASSRWWGQEYEQYF. The CDR3 nucleotides are TGTGCCAGCAGCCGGTGGTGGGGGCAAGAGTACGAGCAGTACTTC.